These 20 T cell receptor beta chains were sequenced from one sample in a study of blood T cell repertoires in COVID-19. The assay was immunoSEQ multiplex PCR, and TCRdb's table has in-frame clones only and misses some. The sample records 200,000 to 250,000 clones, about 80% being singletons. The specimen was peripheral blood. These receptors originate from a woman of 80 years or more with COVID-19, enrolled during active disease.

J is TRBJ2-7 and V is TRBV20-1; maybe TRBD2 (5 bases). Germline V gene lookup returns CDR1 DFQATT and CDR2 SNEGSKA (reference sequence). This CDR3 region has 11 residues. The V gene lost 6 bases and the J gene lost 3 bases, with 9 bases spanning the gap. CDR3 amino acids: CSADGDYEQYF. The CDR3 DNA follows: TGCAGTGCCGACGGGGACTACGAGCAGTACTTC.

J is TRBJ2-7 and V is TRBV7-3; D is ambiguous. This CDR3 has 13 amino acids. The ends were cut back, 3 bases at V and 5 bases at J, with 11 bases in the middle. Germline CDR1 SGHTA, CDR2 FQGTGA. CDR3 DNA sequence: TGTGCCAGCAGCTTCACCTTCTCGGACGAGCAGTACTTC. It yields the protein CASSFTFSDEQYF.

The chain carries TRBV2 and TRBJ2-1; 8 bases are a match to TRBD2. Germline-derived CDR1 and CDR2 are SNHLY and FYNNEI. This CDR3 has 13 amino acids. V trimming: 7 bases; J trimming: 10 bases; junction bases outside the gene matches: 9. This chain's CDR3 is CASKPGLEGEQFF. The DNA of the CDR3 is TGTGCCAGCAAACCGGGACTAGAGGGCGAGCAGTTCTTC.

The V call is TRBV11-2, the J call TRBJ1-1; the D gene is possibly TRBD1 (6 bases). V was trimmed by 4 bases and J by 4 bases, leaving 13 bases between them. This CDR3 region has 14 residues. Germline V gene data show CDR1 as SGHAT and CDR2 as FQNNGV. The CDR3: CASSWAGRGTEAFF. CDR3 in DNA: TGTGCCAGCAGCTGGGCGGGCAGGGGCACTGAAGCTTTCTTT. Drawing the rest from reference TRBV11-2 and TRBJ1-1, the complete variable domain is EAGVAQSPRYKIIEKRQSVAFWCNPISGHATLYWYQQILGQGPKLLIQFQNNGVVDDSQLPKDRFSAERLKGVDSTLKIQPAKLEDSAVYLCASSWAGRGTEAFFGQGTRLTVV.

This clone showed up just a few times. This chain joins TRBV2 and TRBJ1-6; D may be TRBD1 (5 bases). Looked up from germline, CDR1 is SNHLY and CDR2 is FYNNEI. This CDR3 is 14 amino acids long. With 4 bases removed from V and 6 bases from J, the gap between germline ends came to 10 bases. CDR3 sequence (DNA): TGTGCCAGCAGTGGGGGGACTCGTAATTCACCCCTCCACTTT. Translating gives CASSGGTRNSPLHF.

The rearrangement links TRBV18 to TRBJ2-7; 10 bases align to TRBD1. Germline CDR1 and CDR2: KGHSH and LQKENI. Trimming cost V 4 bases and J 4 bases; bases outside gene matches: 4. CDR3 length: 14 residues. This CDR3 reads CASSLGQGGYEQYF. DNA of the CDR3: TGTGCCAGCTCACTTGGACAGGGGGGGTACGAGCAGTACTTC.

The rearrangement uses TRBV5-1 and TRBJ2-5; 7 positions agree with TRBD1. V dropped 3 bases and J dropped 2; count of bases not matched to a gene: 4. The CDR3 has 14 amino acids. Germline V gene data show CDR1 as SGHRS and CDR2 as YFSETQ. The CDR3 is CASSWGQQQETQYF. The CDR3 coding sequence is TGCGCCAGCAGCTGGGGACAGCAACAAGAGACCCAGTACTTC.

V gene TRBV7-2 combines with J gene TRBJ1-5; 7 nucleotides align to TRBD1. Germline loops: CDR1 SGHTA, CDR2 FQGNSA. The CDR3 consists of 15 residues. J was trimmed by 7 bases and V by 5 bases; bases with no gene match: 11. The CDR3: CASSTGTVGRQPQHF. The CDR3, as DNA: TGTGCCAGCAGCACCGGGACAGTTGGGCGACAGCCCCAGCATTTT.

The chain employs TRBV7-9 and TRBJ1-2; 9 bases line up with TRBD1. Per germline, CDR1 SEHNR and CDR2 FQNEAQ (reference sequence). The CDR3 has 13 residues. V lost 6 bases and J lost 4; bases outside the gene matches: 3. The CDR3 sequence is CASRRGQGYGYTF. As DNA, the CDR3 is TGTGCCAGCAGAAGGGGACAGGGCTATGGCTACACCTTC.

This chain links TRBV15 with TRBJ2-3, with a possible D match to TRBD2 (5 bases). The CDR3 runs 15 residues. Trimming shortened V by 3 bases and J by 0 bases, and 10 bases separated the two germline ends. CDR1 is LNHNV, CDR2 YYDKDF, per germline (reference sequence). The CDR3 loop is CATSSSLASTDTQYF. Here the CDR3 DNA reads TGTGCCACCAGCAGTAGCCTAGCTAGCACAGATACGCAGTATTTT. The full variable domain, with the rest looked up from reference TRBV15 and TRBJ2-3, is DAMVIQNPRYQVTQFGKPVTLSCSQTLNHNVMYWYQQKSSQAPKLLFHYYDKDFNNEADTPDNFQSRRPNTSFCFLDIRSPGLGDTAMYLCATSSSLASTDTQYFGPGTRLTVL.

The V and J genes are TRBV27 and TRBJ1-2; TRBD1 might be the D (5 bases). Germline loops: CDR1 MNHEY, CDR2 SMNVEV (reference sequence). This CDR3 contains 14 residues. Trimming left V 3 bases short and J 1 base short, with 9 bases between. The CDR3 loop reads CASSLGQGNYGYTF. In nucleotides, the CDR3 is TGTGCCAGCAGTTTGGGGCAGGGTAACTATGGCTACACCTTC.

The V gene is TRBV11-2, the J gene TRBJ1-4; unclear D gene. The CDR3 extends over 14 amino acids. Trimming pared 5 bases from V and 8 bases from J, leaving 15 bases between. Looked up from germline, CDR1 is SGHAT and CDR2 is FQNNGV. CDR3 bases: TGTGCCAGCAGCCCCCGTGGGCCTGGGGAAAAACTGTTTTTT. This gives the protein CASSPRGPGEKLFF.

This clone showed up just once. This chain joins TRBV18 and TRBJ2-2; 9 bases fit TRBD1. The germline CDR1 and CDR2 sequences are KGHSH and LQKENI. This CDR3 contains 15 residues. The V and J ends lost 3 bases and 3 bases, in that order; junction bases with no gene match: 2. CDR3 coding DNA: TGTGCCAGCTCACCGGGGACAGGGTACACCGGGGAGCTGTTTTTT. Amino acids: CASSPGTGYTGELFF.

The CDR3 loop is CASSYSTVYRFF. CDR3 DNA: TGTGCCAGCAGTTACTCCACAGTGTACAGGTTTTTT. The chain couples TRBV6-2 or TRBV6-3 to TRBJ1-4, with no clear D. The CDR3 covers 12 residues. Trimming took 0 bases from V and 16 from J, leaving 12 bases between them. From germline, CDR1 is MNHEY and CDR2 SVGEGT.

The chain has TRBV5-4 and TRBJ2-1; TRBD2 matches 10 bases. Germline-derived CDR1 and CDR2 are SGHNT and YYREEE (reference sequence). Trimming removed 2 bases from V and 8 bases from J; junction bases left unmatched: 4. The CDR3 totals 14 residues. The CDR3 here is CASSFASGSHEQFF. The DNA for the CDR3 is TGTGCCAGCAGCTTCGCTAGCGGGAGCCATGAGCAGTTCTTC.

As DNA, the CDR3 is TGTGCCAGCAGCTTAGATAGCGGGCCTATCTACGAGCAGTACTTC. Amino acids: CASSLDSGPIYEQYF. This chain uses TRBV5-4 with TRBJ2-7; TRBD2 matches 7 bases. J was trimmed by 3 bases and V by 2 bases; bases with no gene match: 8. Per the germline V gene, CDR1 is SGHNT and CDR2 is YYREEE (reference sequence). This CDR3 is built from 15 residues.

This clone has a handful of counts. The V gene is TRBV13, the J gene TRBJ1-4; D might be TRBD1 (6 bases). The CDR3 runs 15 residues. Germline-derived CDR1 and CDR2 are PRHDT and FYEKMQ (reference sequence). Trimming cost V 5 bases and J 3 bases, with 13 bases left between them. CDR3 protein: CASSRTGPSNEKLFF. In DNA, the CDR3 is TGTGCCAGCAGCCGTACAGGGCCCTCTAATGAAAAACTGTTTTTT.

The V and J genes are TRBV2 and TRBJ1-3, with TRBD1 matching over 7 bases. Germline V lookup: CDR1 SNHLY, CDR2 FYNNEI. This CDR3 has 12 residues. The V gene end was trimmed by 9 bases and the J gene end by 4 bases; junction bases not matched to a gene: 3. CDR3 amino acids: CAREDRGNTIYF. DNA for the CDR3: TGTGCCAGGGAGGACAGGGGAAACACCATATATTTT.

This sequence joins TRBV5-4 and TRBJ2-1, with 9 positions matching TRBD1. V was clipped by 5 bases and J by 5 bases; unmatched bases: 14. The CDR3 is 17 residues long. CDR1 is SGHNT and CDR2 is YYREEE in the germline V gene (reference sequence). CDR3 nucleotides: TGTGCCAGCAGTTGGGGACAGGGCGTTTTTGTGGACAATGAGCAGTTCTTC. Its protein is CASSWGQGVFVDNEQFF.

The chain has TRBV18 and TRBJ1-1; 10 nucleotides agree with TRBD1. The CDR3 totals 15 residues. Trimming cost V 2 bases and J 5 bases; bases outside gene matches: 5. CDR1 and CDR2 from the germline V gene are KGHSH and LQKENI. As DNA, the CDR3 is TGTGCCAGCTCACCAGGGACAGGGGTGGGGACTGAAGCTTTCTTT. Translated, it gives CASSPGTGVGTEAFF.